Listed here are 21 T cell receptor beta chains from one sample, sequenced in a study of CD8+CD57+ T cells in acquired aplastic anemia. TCR beta VDJ and CDR3 profiling used genomic DNA as template. A single record per CDR3 protein comes from TCRdb applying MiXCR to the reads. The repertoire holds 400,000 to 450,000 distinct CDR3 sequences, with about 70% as singletons. Specimen: sorted CD4+, CD8+, or CD8+CD57+ T cells (not recorded which) from PBMCs. These receptors were collected from a human donor in good health, serving as a control.

Points on this clonotype: A read error is likely, as this CDR3 ends without the conserved phenylalanine or tryptophan. No DNA is shown, since the ends of the CDR3 on it are uncertain; the CDR3 is the one TCRdb lists. The rearrangement links TRBV7-2 to TRBJ2-7. Germline V gives CDR1 SGHTA, CDR2 FQGNSA. The CDR3 spans 12 amino acids, including both terminal residues. The CDR3 region is CASSLEVGVQGY.

This clonotype has at least ten counts. The chain carries TRBV19 and TRBJ2-1, with 8 bases identical to TRBD2. This CDR3 comprises 15 residues. Germline values: CDR1 LNHDA, CDR2 SQIVND (reference sequence). Trimming cost V 7 bases and J 1 base; bases outside gene matches: 6. DNA of the CDR3: TGTGCCAGTACTCCGGGGGGGGGGTCCTACAATGAGCAGTTCTTC. Amino acid sequence: CASTPGGGSYNEQFF.

This chain uses TRBV7-3 with TRBJ2-1; either TRBD1 or TRBD2 may fit D (6 bases each). Germline V gene data show CDR1 as SGHTA and CDR2 as FQGTGA. CDR3 length: 17 amino acids. The V gene lost 6 bases and the J gene lost 9 bases, with 27 bases spanning the gap. The CDR3 DNA follows: TGTGCCAGCAGTCACGGGTGGTCGGGGGACACATATACTGAGCAGTTCTTC. As protein: CASSHGWSGDTYTEQFF.

The sample holds one count of this clonotype. One junction end does not reproduce the germline sequence, and a read error may be involved. V and J are TRBV7-3 and TRBJ2-1; unclear D gene. CDR3 length: 13 amino acids. CDR1 is SGHTA and CDR2 is FQGTGA in the germline V gene. The CDR3 DNA sequence: TGTGCCAGCAGCCCCCGGACGGCCACAGAGCAGACCTTC. Its translation is CASSPRTATEQTF.

The V gene is TRBV29-1, the J gene TRBJ2-7; 10 bases agree with TRBD1. Trimming removed 1 base from V and 7 bases from J; junction bases left unmatched: 4. Germline V gives CDR1 SQVTM, CDR2 ANQGSEA. This CDR3 is 13 amino acids long. DNA of the CDR3: TGCAGCGTTGAAGGGGACAGGGGTTGGGAGCAGTACTTC. Protein sequence: CSVEGDRGWEQYF.

About this clonotype itself: Here the CDR3 omits its conserved ending phenylalanine or tryptophan, so a read error is the likely source. The limits of the CDR3 on the DNA are not certain, so only TCRdb's listed CDR3 is given. J is TRBJ1-2 and V is TRBV19; TRBD1, the D gene given by the table, was not confirmed from the DNA. Germline loops: CDR1 LNHDA, CDR2 SQIVND (reference sequence). The CDR3 is 15 amino acids in total, end residues counted. This CDR3 reads CASRRQGSAGYTFGS.

About this clonotype itself: This may arise from a read error, as a much more abundant clone is one base away. The CDR3 protein is CASSPRSHTGALFF. The DNA of the CDR3 is TGTGCCAGCAGCCCCCGGAGCCACACCGGGGCGCTGTTTTTT. This rearrangement joins TRBV7-3 to TRBJ2-2, with D perhaps given as TRBD1 or TRBD2 (5 bases each). The CDR3 is 14 amino acids. Germline assignment: CDR1 SGHTA and CDR2 FQGTGA.

This chain joins TRBV20-1 and TRBJ2-7, with no clear D. Deletions cut 4 bases from V and 11 bases from J, with 18 bases between. The germline CDR1 and CDR2 sequences are DFQATT and SNEGSKA (reference sequence). There are 12 residues in the CDR3. The CDR3 nucleotides are TGCAGTGCTAACCCACACCGCTCAGAGGAGTACTTC. It specifies CSANPHRSEEYF.

The rearrangement joins TRBV9 to TRBJ2-1; no firm D call. This CDR3 has 13 amino acids. Trimming took 2 bases from V and 2 from J, leaving 5 bases between them. Germline assignment: CDR1 SGDLS and CDR2 YYNGEE. The CDR3: CASSVLAYNEQFF. CDR3 nucleotides: TGTGCCAGCAGCGTCCTAGCCTACAATGAGCAGTTCTTC.

Concerning this clonotype itself: Given a much more abundant clone one base away, this may be a read error. The J gene is TRBJ2-2, the V gene TRBV6-1; 12 bases are a match to TRBD2. The V gene's germline CDR1 is MNHNS and CDR2 SASEGT. This CDR3 comprises 15 residues. The V gene end was trimmed by 6 bases and the J gene end by 7 bases; junction bases not matched to a gene: 6. The DNA of the CDR3 is TGTGCCAGCAGCACTAGCGGGGGGTGTATCGGGGAGCTGTTTTTT. It specifies CASSTSGGCIGELFF.

The chain links TRBV5-1 to TRBJ2-5, with 8 bases that match TRBD1. The CDR3 is made up of 19 amino acids. Germline values: CDR1 SGHRS, CDR2 YFSETQ. Germline trimming cut 5 bases from V and 4 bases from J; bases unmatched to any gene: 22. CDR3 DNA: TGCGCCAGCAGACCTCAGGGGGCGCAGCAAAGGGGGTTAGGAGAGACCCAGTACTTC. Its translation: CASRPQGAQQRGLGETQYF.

For this clonotype: The CDR3 does not close with the conserved phenylalanine or tryptophan, likely indicating a read error. It is unclear where the CDR3 begins or ends on the DNA, so no DNA is shown, and the CDR3 is as TCRdb lists it. The rearrangement links TRBV7-2 to TRBJ1-6; the tabulated D call, TRBD1, remains unverified against the DNA. 13 amino acids form the CDR3, both terminal residues included. Germline CDR1 reads SGHTA; CDR2 reads FQGNSA. The CDR3 is CASSQDRGWMATP.

This clonotype was found many times. This chain links TRBV30 with TRBJ2-7; 9 bases are a match to TRBD1. The CDR3 runs to 14 residues. V was pared by 0 bases and J by 3 bases, with 3 bases of the junction left unmatched. Germline V gives CDR1 GTSNPN, CDR2 SVGIG (reference sequence). CDR3 sequence reads: CAWSVGTGLYEQYF. The CDR3, as DNA: TGTGCCTGGAGTGTAGGGACAGGGCTCTACGAGCAGTACTTC.

On this clonotype itself: Since no conserved phenylalanine or tryptophan closes the CDR3, a read error is the likely cause. It is unclear where the CDR3 begins or ends on the DNA, so no DNA is shown, and the CDR3 is as TCRdb lists it. The V call is TRBV12-3 or TRBV12-4, the J call TRBJ1-4. The CDR3 has 12 residues if both end residues are counted. CDR3 in amino acids: CATSWGGEKLLH.

This clonotype occurred once. Since the CDR3 does not end with the conserved phenylalanine or tryptophan, this likely comes from a read error. The DNA is omitted, as the CDR3 cannot be located on it reliably, and the CDR3 follows TCRdb's listing. The gene calls are TRBV2 and TRBJ2-2; the table calls TRBD1, which could not be checked here. The CDR3 region is 16 residues in length, termini included. Germline lookup yields CDR1 SNHLY and CDR2 FYNNEI. The CDR3 protein is CASSSDTNTEAFFGQG.

This chain joins TRBV20-1 and TRBJ1-2; D is unresolved. This CDR3 is 15 amino acids long. Looked up from germline, CDR1 is DFQATT and CDR2 is SNEGSKA (reference sequence). The germline V and J ends were trimmed by 4 bases and 1 base, with 16 bases remaining between them. The CDR3 DNA follows: TGCAGTGCTAACCATCAGAGACCCGATAACTATGGCTACACCTTC. Its translation is CSANHQRPDNYGYTF.

As to this clonotype: One end of the junction fails to match germline, which may point to a read error. This chain links TRBV20-1 with TRBJ1-2; maybe TRBD1 (5 bases). The CDR3 sequence is 14 residues long. Germline values: CDR1 DFQATT, CDR2 SNEGSKA (reference sequence). The CDR3 bases are TGCAGTGCTAGGGGGCTCGGGGCTAATTATGGCTACACCTTC. Amino acids: CSARGLGANYGYTF.

As to this clonotype: The junction does not match germline at one end; this may be a read error. This chain links TRBV6-5 with TRBJ2-7, with D hard to call. Looked up from germline, CDR1 is MNHEY and CDR2 is SVGAGI. The CDR3 is made up of 14 amino acids. Here the CDR3 reads CASSYVGTEYDQYF. In DNA, the CDR3 is TGTGCCAGCAGTTACGTGGGCACTGAGTACGACCAGTACTTC.

The CDR3 DNA reads as TGTGCCAGCACAAGGGCTGGGGGGGGGAATACGCAGTATTTT. Its protein product is CASTRAGGGNTQYF. The V call is TRBV9, the J call TRBJ2-3, with 7 bases that match TRBD2. Looked up from germline, CDR1 is SGDLS and CDR2 is YYNGEE. This CDR3 contains 14 residues. V gave up 6 bases and J gave up 7 bases; unmatched junction bases: 11.

This clonotype turned up a few times. This may arise from a read error, as a much more abundant clone is one base away. CDR3 sequence reads: CASGPRGGGVADTQYF. The CDR3 coding sequence is TGTGCCAGCGGTCCCAGGGGGGGGGGCGTGGCAGATACGCAGTATTTT. The V gene is TRBV2, the J gene TRBJ2-3; TRBD1 or TRBD2 may be the D gene (7 bases each). Trimming removed 8 bases from V and 4 bases from J, with 22 bases in between. This CDR3 has 16 residues. CDR1 and CDR2 from the germline V gene are SNHLY and FYNNEI.

The chain has TRBV7-2 and TRBJ1-4; D gene uncertain. CDR1 is SGHTA and CDR2 is FQGNSA in the germline V gene. The CDR3 sequence is 15 residues long. The ends were cut back, 5 bases at V and 6 bases at J, with 16 bases in the middle. CDR3 nucleotide sequence: TGTGCCAGCAGCCCGGAGCTGGGAGTTGATGAAAAACTGTTTTTT. Its translation: CASSPELGVDEKLFF. Full variable domain (missing parts from reference TRBV7-2 and TRBJ1-4): GAGVSQSPSNKVTEKGKDVELRCDPISGHTALYWYRQSLGQGLEFLIYFQGNSAPDKSGLPSDRFSAERTGGSVSTLTIQRTQQEDSAVYLCASSPELGVDEKLFFGSGTQLSVL.